This T cell receptor (beta chain) came from a study of blood T cells in healthy people across ages. Study-wide results and caveats: Both higher diversity and more naive CD4+ cells marked long-lived donors when set against aged donors.

The germline V and J ends were trimmed by 0 bases and 5 bases, with 18 bases remaining between them. The CDR3 spans 16 residues. Germline CDR1 and CDR2: SGHRS and YFSETQ. Together with a sample-barcoded 5' primer, a J-beta primer mix was included in a second PCR lasting about 6 to 12 cycles. TCRdb re-derived calls from the 5' RACE reads in MiXCR, one entry per CDR3 protein. The sample records some 1.7 million distinct CDR3 sequences, under 30% being singletons. To note about this clonotype: Its antigen is currently unknown.

Sequencing was carried out using blood. The gene calls are TRBV5-1 and TRBJ2-7; D might be TRBD2 (5 bases). This clonotype was obtained from a woman between 25 and 40 years old in good health. This chain's CDR3 is CASSLAGSPRDNEQYF. As DNA, the CDR3 is TGCGCCAGCAGCTTGGCGGGGTCCCCGCGCGATAACGAGCAGTACTTC.